One and the same sample provided the 10 T cell receptor beta chains below, sequenced in a study of T cell changes during pregnancy in multiple sclerosis. TCRdb's table, derived via immunoSEQ multiplex PCR, lists solely in-frame clones and lacks some. Of some 64,000 clones detected, 92% appear once; the ten largest clones hold roughly 1.5%. The starting material was peripheral blood, obtained after pregnancy. Every receptor here comes from a female donor with multiple sclerosis, enrolled in a pregnancy study.

The chain uses TRBV29-1 and TRBJ2-1; D remains ambiguous. Per the germline V gene, CDR1 is SQVTM and CDR2 is ANQGSEA. The CDR3 contains 10 residues. V gave up 3 bases and J gave up 13 bases, with 10 bases separating them. The CDR3 reads CSVEKELQFF. The DNA for the CDR3 is TGCAGCGTTGAGAAGGAGTTACAGTTCTTC.

V is TRBV5-1 and J is TRBJ2-3, with D hard to call. V gave up 4 bases and J gave up 4 bases, with 13 bases separating them. Germline-derived CDR1 and CDR2 are SGHRS and YFSETQ. The CDR3 has 14 residues. In DNA form, the CDR3 reads TGCGCCAGCAGCCTGTGGCTAGTCCCAGATACGCAGTATTTT. It specifies CASSLWLVPDTQYF.

V and J are TRBV7-9 and TRBJ1-4; 9 bases are a match to TRBD1. With V trimmed by 5 bases and J by 7 bases, 14 bases remained unmatched. CDR3 length equals 17 residues. Germline CDR1 is SEHNR and CDR2 is FQNEAQ (reference sequence). CDR3 region: CASSPPSPGQGSEKLFF. The CDR3 DNA is TGTGCCAGCAGCCCCCCTAGTCCGGGACAGGGAAGTGAAAAACTGTTTTTT.

V and J are TRBV2 and TRBJ1-2; D remains unclear. CDR1 and CDR2 (germline): SNHLY, FYNNEI. The CDR3 loop spans 15 amino acids. V lost 1 base and J lost 3, with 12 bases in between. CDR3 DNA: TGTGCCAGCAGTGAAGGGGTAGGGCGGGACTATGGCTACACCTTC. Its translation is CASSEGVGRDYGYTF.

The chain uses TRBV27 and TRBJ2-3, with D unclear. The CDR3 sequence is 13 residues long. Trimming took 3 bases from V and 2 from J, leaving 6 bases between them. The V gene's germline CDR1 is MNHEY and CDR2 SMNVEV (reference sequence). The CDR3 spells CASSFPDTDTQYF. CDR3 coding DNA: TGTGCCAGCAGTTTTCCAGACACAGATACGCAGTATTTT.

Only one count was recorded for this clone. The chain links TRBV7-2 to TRBJ2-5, with 9 positions matching TRBD1. The CDR3 sequence is 16 residues long. V lost 1 base, J lost 5 bases, and 8 bases stayed unmatched. The germline V gene encodes CDR1 SGHTA and CDR2 FQGNSA. The CDR3 DNA follows: TGTGCCAGCAGCTTAGAGGGACAGGGAGGTCGGGAGACCCAGTACTTC. It codes for CASSLEGQGGRETQYF.

This chain joins TRBV19 and TRBJ2-2; no definite D call. V was clipped by 3 bases and J by 3 bases, with 8 bases between them. Germline-derived CDR1 and CDR2 are LNHDA and SQIVND (reference sequence). This CDR3 is built from 14 residues. CDR3 bases: TGTGCCAGTAGTATGGGCAGAGACACCGGGGAGCTGTTTTTT. It yields the protein CASSMGRDTGELFF.

V and J are TRBV4-1 and TRBJ2-7; D is perhaps TRBD1 (6 bases). V was clipped by 0 bases and J by 7 bases, with 13 bases between them. Germline V gene lookup returns CDR1 MGHRA and CDR2 YSYEKL. There are 14 residues in the CDR3. CDR3 region: CASSQETGPWEQYF. The CDR3 DNA reads TGCGCCAGCAGCCAAGAGACAGGACCGTGGGAGCAGTACTTC.

J is TRBJ2-7 and V is TRBV7-8; 8 bases fit TRBD2. This CDR3 has 16 amino acids. V lost 0 bases to trimming and J lost 2 bases; unmatched junction nucleotides: 6. CDR1 and CDR2 from the germline V gene are SGHVS and FQNEAQ. The CDR3 sequence: CASSLAGSGTTYEQYF. CDR3 sequence (DNA): TGTGCCAGCAGCTTAGCGGGTAGCGGGACGACCTACGAGCAGTACTTC.

This chain uses TRBV10-3 with TRBJ2-1, with 12 bases aligning to TRBD2. CDR3 length: 15 residues. V dropped 11 bases and J dropped 7; count of bases not matched to a gene: 12. Germline loops: CDR1 ENHRY, CDR2 SYGVKD. In DNA form, the CDR3 reads TGTGCCTCCGTTGCTCTAGCGGGAGGGCCAAATGAGCAGTTCTTC. The encoded protein is CASVALAGGPNEQFF.